This is a list of T cell receptor beta chains from one sample in a study of blood T cells in healthy people across ages. TCRdb used MiXCR to reprocess the 5' RACE reads, holding one entry per CDR3 protein. The data show 750,000 to 850,000 distinct CDR3 sequences, with roughly 25% seen just once and approximately 3.7% held by the top ten. These data are also associated with another study on T cells of mothers and their children.

The sample comprised blood. The receptors come from a boy aged 10-17 years in good health. Each CDR3 is given with its conserved first and last residue. D genes are given only for firm matches. Part of the rows lack a size; the others show once, few, many or a class for expanded clones.

>TRBV7-2|TRBD1|few|TRBJ1-4
TGTGCCAGCTCCAGGGGGGATTCAACTAATGAAAAACTGTTTTTT
CASSRGDSTNEKLFF
>TRBV5-1|.|.|TRBJ2-3
TGCGCCAGCAGCTTGCAGCAGGGAGGCACAGATACGCAGTATTTT
CASSLQQGGTDTQYF
>TRBV29-1|.|.|TRBJ2-7
TGCAGCGTTGAAGAATCGCCCGCCTACGAGCAGTACTTC
CSVEESPAYEQYF
>TRBV4-3|TRBD2|.|TRBJ2-2
TGCGCCAGCAGCCACGGGGGGTCCGGGGAGCTGTTTTTT
CASSHGGSGELFF
>TRBV20-1|.|.|TRBJ2-1
TGCAGTGCTCGGGACCCCCGACGCTCCTACAATGAGCAGTTCTTC
CSARDPRRSYNEQFF
>TRBV15|TRBD1|.|TRBJ2-5
TGTGCCACCAGCAGAGAAGGACAGGGTCCGACCCAGTACTTC
CATSREGQGPTQYF
>TRBV7-2|TRBD2|few|TRBJ2-2
TGTGCCAGCAGCCCTCCCGGACTAGCGGGAGGCCCCGGGGAGCTGTTTTTT
CASSPPGLAGGPGELFF
>TRBV7-2|TRBD1|few|TRBJ1-4
TGTGCCAGCAGCGGGGACAGGGCTGAAAAACTGTTTTTT
CASSGDRAEKLFF
>TRBV7-3|.|few|TRBJ2-3
TGTGCCAGCAGCTTAGGTAGTGGGCTGGATACGCAGTATTTT
CASSLGSGLDTQYF
>TRBV25-1|.|.|TRBJ1-3
TGTGCGGCAAGGGGACGCGGAAACACCATATATTTT
CAARGRGNTIYF
>TRBV4-3|TRBD2|once|TRBJ2-3
TGCGCCAGCAGCCAAGAGTCATCTAGCGGGGGGGCTAGCACAGATACGCAGTATTTT
CASSQESSSGGASTDTQYF
>TRBV29-1|TRBD2|.|TRBJ2-5
TGCAGCGTTTACCCGGTGGGAGGGGACGAGACCCAGTACTTC
CSVYPVGGDETQYF
>TRBV4-3|TRBD1|few|TRBJ2-7
TGCGCCAGCAGCCAAGGAGACAGGGGGTTAGGAGAGCAGTACTTC
CASSQGDRGLGEQYF
>TRBV4-1|TRBD1|few|TRBJ2-7
TGCGCCAGCAGCCCCCCTGGGACAGCCACCTACGAGCAGTACTTC
CASSPPGTATYEQYF
>TRBV12-3/TRBV12-4|.|.|TRBJ2-6
TGTGCCAGCAGTTTAGGCACGGAAGTCCTGACTTTC
CASSLGTEVLTF
>TRBV7-6|TRBD2|few|TRBJ2-5
TGTGCCAGCAGCTTCGGACTAGCGGGGGCGGGGGAGACCCAGTACTTC
CASSFGLAGAGETQYF
>TRBV7-2|TRBD1|few|TRBJ1-1
TGTGCCAGCAGCCGCAGGGGGCGCGACCCTGAAGCTTTCTTT
CASSRRGRDPEAFF
>TRBV20-1|.|few|TRBJ1-5
TGCAGTGCTAGAGATGTGGGGGCTGGCAATCAGCCCCAGCATTTT
CSARDVGAGNQPQHF
>TRBV4-1|TRBD1|few|TRBJ1-3
TGCGCCAGCAGCCAAGATTGGGGGACAGTTTCCTCTGGAAACACCATATATTTT
CASSQDWGTVSSGNTIYF
>TRBV28|.|once|TRBJ2-7
TGTGCCAGCAACTCGCAGGGCCCCTTCTACGAGCAGTACTTC
CASNSQGPFYEQYF
>TRBV4-2|.|.|TRBJ2-1
TGTGCCAGCAGAGGGGGAGGTCCAAGAGCCTACAATGAGCAGTTCTTC
CASRGGGPRAYNEQFF
>TRBV5-1|TRBD2|.|TRBJ2-6
TGCGCCAGCAGCGACAGCGGGATGGTAACTGGGGCCAACGTCCTGACTTTC
CASSDSGMVTGANVLTF
>TRBV7-9|.|.|TRBJ1-1
TGTGCCACCAGAAAGGAGATGAACACTGAAGCTTTCTTT
CATRKEMNTEAFF
>TRBV5-1|TRBD2|few|TRBJ2-5
TGCGCCAGCGCCCCCTCGGGGGGGCTCCAAGGGACCCAGTACTTC
CASAPSGGLQGTQYF
>TRBV20-1|.|few|TRBJ2-2
TGCAGTGCCCCCCGCTCCGGGGAGCTGTTTTTT
CSAPRSGELFF
>TRBV5-1|.|many|TRBJ2-5
TGCGCCAGCAGCCCGACCGGGACCGCCGGCAGCGAGACCCAGTACTTC
CASSPTGTAGSETQYF
>TRBV28|.|.|TRBJ1-1
TGTGCCAGCAGTTTTGGGTCATATACTGAAGCTTTCTTT
CASSFGSYTEAFF
>TRBV13|TRBD1|few|TRBJ1-1
TGTGCCAGCAGCTTTAACAGGGGGCCGAACACTGAAGCTTTCTTT
CASSFNRGPNTEAFF
>TRBV7-8|.|.|TRBJ2-2
TGTGCCAGCAGCTTAGGATCGGCCATGATACCCGGGGAGCTGTTTTTT
CASSLGSAMIPGELFF
>TRBV7-8|.|.|TRBJ1-2
TGTGCCAGCAGCTTAGTCGTAACCGTTTCGGAATATGGCTACACCTTC
CASSLVVTVSEYGYTF
>TRBV24-1|.|few|TRBJ2-2
TGTGCCACCAGCGGGACCGAAAGACCGACGAGCACCGGGGAGCTGTTTTTT
CATSGTERPTSTGELFF
>TRBV6-1|.|few|TRBJ2-7
TGTGCCAGCATCCCAGGGGCCGCCGGCTCCTACGAGCAGTACTTC
CASIPGAAGSYEQYF
>TRBV7-2|TRBD1|few|TRBJ1-5
TGTGCCGGCAGCAACACGGGACAGGGCGGTCAGCCCCAGCATTTT
CAGSNTGQGGQPQHF
>TRBV6-1|.|few|TRBJ2-5
TGTGCCAGCAGCCACACGGTGGAGACCCAGTACTTC
CASSHTVETQYF
>TRBV12-3/TRBV12-4|.|few|TRBJ2-4
TGTGCCAGCAGCAGTTTCCCATCGGGGGGCGCCAAAAACATTCAGTACTTC
CASSSFPSGGAKNIQYF
>TRBV4-3|.|.|TRBJ2-3
TGCGCCAGCAGCCAAGGGACCCAGTGGGGCACAGATACGCAGTATTTT
CASSQGTQWGTDTQYF
>TRBV7-9|.|.|TRBJ1-1
TGTGCCAGCAGCTTTTATCAGGGAGGGAACACTGAAGCTTTCTTT
CASSFYQGGNTEAFF
>TRBV28|.|.|TRBJ1-2
TGTGCCAGCAGTTCGGGAACAAGGTCTTCTCCCTTC
CASSSGTRSSPF
>TRBV29-1|TRBD2|few|TRBJ2-7
TGCAGCGTGGTCCGACCGGGAGGTGGCGAGCAGTACTTC
CSVVRPGGGEQYF
>TRBV12-3/TRBV12-4|TRBD1|.|TRBJ2-7
TGTGCCAGCACTTCCGACAGGGACCCCTACGAGCAGTACTTC
CASTSDRDPYEQYF
>TRBV4-1|.|.|TRBJ2-3
TGCGCCAGCAGCCAGGATAACGCACGGGATACGCAGTATTTT
CASSQDNARDTQYF
>TRBV29-1|TRBD1|.|TRBJ2-2
TGCAGCGTTGAAGGACAGGGGACAATGGGGACCGGGGAGCTGTTTTTT
CSVEGQGTMGTGELFF
>TRBV3-1|.|.|TRBJ2-1
TGTGCCAGCAGCCATAATCTGGGGATCGGCGAGACGCCCTACAATGAGCAGTTCTTC
CASSHNLGIGETPYNEQFF